This TCR beta chain originates from a study of glioma-infiltrating T cells. Study in general: WHO grade II oligodendrogliomas or astrocytomas, plus non-recurrent WHO grade IV glioblastomas, were sampled. Before surgery, glioma patients received dexamethasone for at most six days. Notes on the study in general: Patients with low tissue-blood divergence carried a signature set of shared blood CDR3 motifs. Tissue-blood divergence was below expectation in non-neoplastic patients, above in gliomas.

With regard to this clonotype: Its antigen is still unknown. This may be a read error: a much more frequent sequence differs by one nucleotide.

The CDR3 contains 13 residues. Germline CDR1 reads DFQATT; CDR2 reads SNEGSKA (reference sequence). The V and J ends lost 5 bases and 4 bases respectively, with 14 bases between them. Amplification of TCR alpha and beta CDR3 regions from RNA used iRepertoire nested multiplex PCR. TCRdb fed the multiplex PCR reads into MiXCR, producing one record per CDR3 protein. Of approximately 400,000 distinct CDR3 sequences in the sample, 35% to 45% were seen once. Material for sequencing was glioma tissue, nonneoplastic brain tissue, or PBMCs (not recorded which). The chain has TRBV20-1 and TRBJ1-1; no firm D call. The sequence derives from a human donor with low-grade glioma or glioblastoma, undergoing nonglioma brain surgery, or in good health (not recorded which). CDR3 coding DNA: TGCAGTGCTGACGGGGTCCGGGGCACTGAAGCTTTCTTT. It encodes CSADGVRGTEAFF.